What follows are 29 T cell receptor beta chains derived from one specimen sequenced in a study of CD8 T cell repertoires and HIV-1 epitope variants. Repertoires were generated with immunoSEQ multiplex PCR, while TCRdb's copy carries only in-frame clones and drops some. The table lists about 1,800 clones, under 85% of them singletons. These receptors have no known antigen. The sample comprised cultured CD8+ T cells derived from PBMCs. The receptors shown here come from a male donor with HIV.

The chain couples TRBV28 to TRBJ2-1, with D possibly TRBD2 on 7 matching bases. The CDR3 consists of 17 residues. Trimming cost V 1 base and J 5 bases, with 18 bases left between them. Germline V gene data show CDR1 as MDHEN and CDR2 as SYDVKM. The CDR3 sequence is CASSLLLAGGQDNEQFF. Written as DNA, the CDR3 is TGTGCCAGCAGTTTATTGCTAGCCGGGGGGCAAGACAATGAGCAGTTCTTC. The full variable domain, with the rest looked up from reference TRBV28 and TRBJ2-1, is DVKVTQSSRYLVKRTGEKVFLECVQDMDHENMFWYRQDPGLGLRLIYFSYDVKMKEKGDIPEGYSVSREKKERFSLILESASTNQTSMYLCASSLLLAGGQDNEQFFGPGTRLTVL.

The chain links TRBV9 to TRBJ2-3; D possibly corresponds to TRBD2 (5 bases). This CDR3 region has 15 residues. V gave up 2 bases and J gave up 0 bases, with 10 bases separating them. Germline CDR1 SGDLS, CDR2 YYNGEE. The CDR3 spells CASSVGGPSTDTQYF. Here the CDR3 DNA reads TGTGCCAGCAGCGTGGGCGGGCCTAGCACAGATACGCAGTATTTT.

This clone was seen a few times. This chain uses TRBV7-9 with TRBJ2-2, with D unclear. Germline CDR1 and CDR2: SEHNR and FQNEAQ (reference sequence). V shed 6 bases and J shed 0 bases, with 8 bases lying between them. The CDR3 consists of 14 residues. The CDR3, as DNA: TGTGCCAGCAGGCAAGTAGCGAACACCGGGGAGCTGTTTTTT. Translation: CASRQVANTGELFF. Based on the CDR3 plus reference TRBV7-9 and TRBJ2-2, the full variable domain is DTGVSQNPRHKITKRGQNVTFRCDPISEHNRLYWYRQTLGQGPEFLTYFQNEAQLEKSRLLSDRFSAERPKGSFSTLEIQRTEQGDSAMYLCASRQVANTGELFFGEGSRLTVL.

The chain employs TRBV5-4 and TRBJ1-2; 10 bases align to TRBD1. Germline V gene lookup returns CDR1 SGHNT and CDR2 YYREEE (reference sequence). V lost 4 bases and J lost 5; bases outside the gene matches: 5. The CDR3 consists of 14 residues. CDR3: CASSPGTGVYGYTF. DNA for the CDR3: TGTGCCAGCAGCCCAGGGACAGGGGTTTATGGCTACACCTTC.

V and J are TRBV28 and TRBJ1-5, with D maybe TRBD1 (5 bases). Germline V gene lookup returns CDR1 MDHEN and CDR2 SYDVKM. The CDR3 has 17 residues. Trimming shortened V by 7 bases and J by 5 bases, and 24 bases separated the two germline ends. The CDR3 DNA follows: TGTGCCAGCACCCAAGGAGGAGGGGAAGGGGCCCATCAGCCCCAGCATTTT. Protein sequence: CASTQGGGEGAHQPQHF.

On this clone itself: At one boundary the junction diverges from the germline segment, which might be a read error. The chain recombines TRBV7-7 with TRBJ2-7; D tentatively fits TRBD1 or TRBD2 (5 bases each). Germline lookup yields CDR1 SSHAT and CDR2 FNYEAQ (reference sequence). The CDR3 extends over 15 amino acids. As DNA, the CDR3 is TGTGCTAGCAGCTTATTTCCAGGGAGAGTGGACGAGCAGTACTTC. It translates to CASSLFPGRVDEQYF.

The chain is built from TRBV5-8 and TRBJ2-3; 10 positions match TRBD2. CDR3 length: 16 residues. Germline lookup yields CDR1 SGHTS and CDR2 YDEGEE. Unmatched junction bases numbered 8, after V lost 4 bases and J lost 3 bases. CDR3: CASSPTSGKDTDTQYF. The CDR3 region has the DNA TGTGCCAGCAGCCCCACTAGCGGGAAAGATACAGATACGCAGTATTTT.

The CDR3 nucleotides are TGTGCCAGCAGCTTCCTAACACCTCAAGAGACCCAGTACTTC. Residues: CASSFLTPQETQYF. This sequence joins TRBV5-8 and TRBJ2-5, with D unresolved. Trimming removed 2 bases at V and 2 bases at J, with 10 bases between. The length of the CDR3 is 14 residues. Germline-derived CDR1 and CDR2 are SGHTS and YDEGEE.

The rearrangement uses TRBV19 and TRBJ1-1; D unresolved. The CDR3 runs 11 residues. V shed 5 bases and J shed 2 bases, with 3 bases lying between them. CDR1 is LNHDA and CDR2 is SQIVND in the germline V gene (reference sequence). For the CDR3, the DNA is TGTGCCAGTAGTGCAAACACTGAAGCTTTCTTT. Residues: CASSANTEAFF.

The rearrangement links TRBV6-1 to TRBJ2-2; TRBD2 matches at 9 bases. This CDR3 comprises 15 residues. CDR1 is MNHNS, CDR2 SASEGT, per germline. V lost 2 bases and J lost 3; bases outside the gene matches: 1. The CDR3 loop reads CASSERTSDTGELFF. The CDR3 DNA reads as TGTGCCAGCAGTGAAAGGACTAGCGACACCGGGGAGCTGTTTTTT.

The chain joins TRBV19 to TRBJ2-1; D is possibly TRBD1 (6 bases). The CDR3 length is 13 residues. The germline V gene has CDR1 LNHDA and CDR2 SQIVND (reference sequence). Trimming took 5 bases from V and 10 from J, leaving 15 bases between them. The CDR3 nucleotides read TGTGCCAGTAGTGCGACAGGCTTTGGGGAGCAGTTCTTC. Translation: CASSATGFGEQFF.

The rearrangement joins TRBV7-9 to TRBJ2-1, with TRBD2 matching over 10 bases. CDR1 is SEHNR and CDR2 is FQNEAQ in the germline V gene (reference sequence). After removal of 2 bases from V and 7 bases from J, the junction contained 2 bases not matched to a gene. The CDR3 has 14 residues. Here the CDR3 DNA reads TGTGCCAGCAGCTTAACGGGACTAGCGAATGAGCAGTTCTTC. Translated: CASSLTGLANEQFF.

The CDR3 reads CASSRQGADEQFF. CDR3 coding DNA: TGTGCCAGCAGCCGACAGGGGGCGGATGAGCAGTTCTTC. J is TRBJ2-1 and V is TRBV11-3; 10 nucleotides line up with TRBD1. Germline lookup yields CDR1 SGHNT and CDR2 YENEEA. The CDR3 has 13 amino acids. The junction had 3 bases not matched to a gene; V was cut back by 5 bases and J by 8 bases.

Here the CDR3 reads CAWSVDSSSGNTIYF. The CDR3 DNA follows: TGTGCCTGGAGTGTAGACTCCAGCTCTGGAAACACCATATATTTT. V is TRBV30 and J is TRBJ1-3; unclear D gene. CDR3 size: 15 residues. Trimming stripped 0 bases from V and 0 bases from J, with 9 bases between. Germline CDR1 is GTSNPN and CDR2 is SVGIG (reference sequence).

This clone was detected only a few times. CDR3 region: CASSLDWQGRTEAFF. CDR3 nucleotide sequence: TGTGCCAGCAGCTTAGATTGGCAGGGAAGGACTGAAGCTTTCTTT. V and J are TRBV11-2 and TRBJ1-1; TRBD1 might be the D (5 bases). Germline V gene data show CDR1 as SGHAT and CDR2 as FQNNGV. Deletions cut 0 bases from V and 5 bases from J, with 13 bases between. CDR3 length equals 15 residues.

The chain uses TRBV13 and TRBJ2-1; D unresolved. V was trimmed by 0 bases and J by 4 bases, leaving 4 bases between them. Germline V CDR1 and CDR2: PRHDT, FYEKMQ (reference sequence). The CDR3 contains 13 residues. The CDR3 nucleotides are TGTGCCAGCAGCTTAGGCCTATACAATGAGCAGTTCTTC. It translates to CASSLGLYNEQFF. Full variable domain (outside the CDR3, taken from reference TRBV13 and TRBJ2-1): AAGVIQSPRHLIKEKRETATLKCYPIPRHDTVYWYQQGPGQDPQFLISFYEKMQSDKGSIPDRFSAQQFSDYHSELNMSSLELGDSALYFCASSLGLYNEQFFGPGTRLTVL.

The chain is built from TRBV5-6 and TRBJ2-3; the match to TRBD1 covers 9 bases. Germline CDR1 and CDR2: SGHDT and YYEEEE. The CDR3 has 14 amino acids. Trimming cost V 2 bases and J 5 bases; bases outside gene matches: 3. CDR3 in amino acids: CASSFGDREDTQYF. CDR3 coding DNA: TGTGCCAGCAGCTTTGGGGACAGGGAAGATACGCAGTATTTT. Filled out from reference TRBV5-6 and TRBJ2-3, the complete variable domain reads DAGVTQSPTHLIKTRGQQVTLRCSPKSGHDTVSWYQQALGQGPQFIFQYYEEEERQRGNFPDRFSGHQFPNYSSELNVNALLLGDSALYLCASSFGDREDTQYFGPGTRLTVL.

The rearrangement links TRBV28 to TRBJ2-6; either TRBD1 or TRBD2 may fit D (5 bases each). Per the germline V gene, CDR1 is MDHEN and CDR2 is SYDVKM. The V end was cut by 2 bases, the J end by 3 bases, with 8 bases between. The CDR3 spans 15 residues. CDR3 bases: TGTGCCAGCAGTTTAAGTGGGGGTGGGGCCAACGTCCTGACTTTC. This encodes CASSLSGGGANVLTF.

This clone was counted a single time. The chain employs TRBV6-5 and TRBJ2-7; the D gene could be TRBD1 or TRBD2 (5 bases each). The CDR3 is made up of 14 amino acids. Deletions cut 5 bases from V and 3 bases from J, with 14 bases between. Germline values: CDR1 MNHEY, CDR2 SVGAGI. CDR3 sequence reads: CASSVGAGFYEQYF. CDR3 in DNA: TGTGCCAGCAGTGTAGGGGCGGGTTTCTACGAGCAGTACTTC.

The chain carries TRBV6-1 and TRBJ1-6, with a possible D match to TRBD1 (5 bases). Germline CDR1 is MNHNS and CDR2 is SASEGT. With 7 bases removed from V and 7 bases from J, the gap between germline ends came to 17 bases. The CDR3 runs to 15 residues. CDR3 in DNA: TGTGCCAGCATCCGGCTGGTGGGGACGAATTCACCCCTCCACTTT. Protein sequence: CASIRLVGTNSPLHF.

The chain carries TRBV5-1 and TRBJ2-5; possible D gene TRBD2, 5 bases. The CDR3 covers 13 residues. The germline V gene encodes CDR1 SGHRS and CDR2 YFSETQ. V lost 3 bases to trimming and J lost 4 bases, with 10 bases between them. CDR3 nucleotides: TGCGCCAGCAGCTGGACTTTTGGAGAGACCCAGTACTTC. This translates into CASSWTFGETQYF.

This chain connects TRBV10-3 to TRBJ1-1; weak D call: TRBD1 (5 bases). The CDR3 totals 13 residues. CDR1 is ENHRY and CDR2 is SYGVKD in the germline V gene. V dropped 2 bases and J dropped 8 bases, with 12 bases sitting between them. The chain's CDR3 is CAISEGGTAEAFF. DNA of the CDR3: TGTGCCATCAGTGAGGGAGGGACCGCCGAAGCTTTCTTT.

The rearrangement uses TRBV7-6 and TRBJ2-3; possible D gene TRBD2, 6 bases. V shed 0 bases and J shed 6 bases, with 13 bases lying between them. The CDR3 runs 15 residues. Germline V gene data show CDR1 as SGHVS and CDR2 as FNYEAQ. This CDR3 is CASSLAPRAGDTQYF. The CDR3 DNA reads TGTGCCAGCAGCTTAGCCCCCCGAGCGGGCGATACGCAGTATTTT.

This clone was picked up one time. The chain employs TRBV29-1 and TRBJ2-3, with 12 bases aligning to TRBD2. From germline, CDR1 is SQVTM and CDR2 ANQGSEA. V lost 2 bases, J lost 2 bases, and 11 bases stayed unmatched. This CDR3 spans 18 amino acids. CDR3 in DNA: TGCAGCGTTGAATGGGCTAGCGGGAGGGTGGAGTACACAGATACGCAGTATTTT. It translates to CSVEWASGRVEYTDTQYF.

This clone has only one observation. This chain links TRBV7-8 with TRBJ2-1; TRBD2 aligns across 12 bases. The CDR3 contains 18 residues. Per germline, CDR1 SGHVS and CDR2 FQNEAQ. Trimming cost V 2 bases and J 6 bases; bases outside gene matches: 11. Here the CDR3 DNA reads TGTGCCAGCAGCTTACCGGGCGGGACTAGCGGGTCGGGCAATGAGCAGTTCTTC. It encodes CASSLPGGTSGSGNEQFF.

The chain combines TRBV18 with TRBJ2-5; a possible D gene is TRBD2 (5 bases). Deletions cut 4 bases from V and 0 bases from J, with 18 bases between. CDR3 length: 17 residues. Germline V gene sequence: CDR1 KGHSH, CDR2 LQKENI. CDR3 coding DNA: TGTGCCAGCTCACTCAACCCAATGCGGAGGTACCAAGAGACCCAGTACTTC. Amino acids: CASSLNPMRRYQETQYF.

This clone appeared a single time. The genes are TRBV5-1 and TRBJ2-1; weak D call: TRBD2 (6 bases). The germline V gene encodes CDR1 SGHRS and CDR2 YFSETQ. The CDR3 is made up of 14 amino acids. The V end lost 2 bases, the J end lost 1 base, and 7 bases lay between the germline ends. DNA of the CDR3: TGCGCCAGCAGCTTCGGGGGATCCTACAATGAGCAGTTCTTC. The encoded protein is CASSFGGSYNEQFF.

This clone occurred a few times. This chain links TRBV7-3 with TRBJ1-5; D unclear. V was clipped by 1 base and J by 2 bases, with 12 bases between them. From germline, CDR1 is SGHTA and CDR2 FQGTGA. There are 16 residues in the CDR3. The CDR3 region has the DNA TGTGCCAGCAGCTTAAATGGAGGGTTGCGCAATCAGCCCCAGCATTTT. It translates to CASSLNGGLRNQPQHF.

The chain combines TRBV19 with TRBJ1-4; D gene unclear. Germline CDR1 reads LNHDA; CDR2 reads SQIVND (reference sequence). Between the trimmed V and J ends, which lost 3 bases and 0 bases, there was a span of 5 bases. The CDR3 length is 14 residues. The CDR3 nucleotides read TGTGCCAGTAGTATCGGTGCAACTAATGAAAAACTGTTTTTT. Its protein product is CASSIGATNEKLFF.